Listed below are T cell receptor beta chains from one sample, sequenced in a study of blood T cell repertoires in COVID-19. The repertoire was sequenced with immunoSEQ multiplex PCR; TCRdb's copy has only in-frame clones and lacks some. The data hold 120,000 or so clones, with roughly 91% observed a single time. Sequences were obtained from peripheral blood. These receptors were collected from a human donor in a cohort sampled during active COVID-19. CDR3s include the opening cysteine and the closing phenylalanine or tryptophan. Fields, in order: D gene, clone size, V gene, CDR3 length, J gene, CDR3 protein, CDR3 DNA. A D gene is named only where the DNA matches it firmly. Rows may omit the clone size; those that give it use once, few, many or a size class.

D: TRBD1; size: NA; V: TRBV27; length: 14; J: TRBJ1-6; CDR3: CASTWTGGGSPLHF; DNA: TGTGCCAGCACATGGACAGGGGGCGGGTCACCCCTCCACTTT
D: NA; size: NA; V: TRBV5-6; length: 16; J: TRBJ2-5; CDR3: CASSLELGRYQETQYF; DNA: TGTGCCAGCAGCTTGGAACTGGGGCGGTACCAAGAGACCCAGTACTTC
D: NA; size: NA; V: TRBV6-5; length: 16; J: TRBJ1-1; CDR3: CASSYSTFSENTEAFF; DNA: TGTGCCAGCAGTTACTCGACATTTTCTGAGAACACTGAAGCTTTCTTT
D: TRBD2; size: NA; V: TRBV28; length: 19; J: TRBJ2-7; CDR3: CASTISGNWIPRGVYEQYF; DNA: TGTGCCAGCACCATTTCCGGGAACTGGATCCCTCGGGGGGTTTACGAGCAGTACTTC
D: TRBD2; size: NA; V: TRBV2; length: 16; J: TRBJ2-7; CDR3: CASRETAGESSYEQYF; DNA: TGTGCCAGCAGGGAAACAGCGGGAGAATCGTCCTACGAGCAGTACTTC
D: TRBD1; size: NA; V: TRBV28; length: 15; J: TRBJ2-1; CDR3: CASSLQGTGGNEQFF; DNA: TGTGCCAGCAGTTTACAAGGGACAGGGGGCAATGAGCAGTTCTTC
D: NA; size: NA; V: TRBV27; length: 14; J: TRBJ2-4; CDR3: CASGGHSPQNIQYF; DNA: TGTGCCAGCGGGGGCCACTCGCCCCAAAACATTCAGTACTTC
D: NA; size: NA; V: TRBV19; length: 15; J: TRBJ2-2; CDR3: CASSPFGARTGELFF; DNA: TGTGCCAGTAGTCCCTTTGGGGCGCGCACCGGGGAGCTGTTTTTT
D: TRBD1; size: NA; V: TRBV30; length: 18; J: TRBJ1-6; CDR3: CAWSAETGSISYNSPLHF; DNA: TGTGCCTGGAGTGCCGAGACAGGGTCAATTTCCTATAATTCACCCCTCCACTTT
D: TRBD1; size: NA; V: TRBV3-1/TRBV3-2; length: 15; J: TRBJ2-7; CDR3: CASSQGGQGSYEQYF; DNA: TGTGCCAGCAGCCAAGGGGGACAGGGATCCTACGAGCAGTACTTC
D: TRBD2; size: NA; V: TRBV19; length: 15; J: TRBJ2-7; CDR3: CASSVGLAGAYEQYF; DNA: TGTGCCAGTAGTGTGGGGCTAGCGGGGGCCTACGAGCAGTACTTC
D: NA; size: NA; V: TRBV2; length: 13; J: TRBJ1-1; CDR3: CASSPQGDTEAFF; DNA: TGTGCCAGCAGTCCCCAGGGCGACACTGAAGCTTTCTTT
D: TRBD2; size: NA; V: TRBV11-3; length: 17; J: TRBJ2-1; CDR3: CASSLDRVKTSLNEQFF; DNA: TGTGCCAGCAGCTTAGATCGGGTGAAGACTAGCCTCAATGAGCAGTTCTTC
D: NA; size: NA; V: TRBV27; length: 16; J: TRBJ2-2; CDR3: CASSDMNWGVTGELFF; DNA: TGTGCCAGCAGTGATATGAACTGGGGAGTTACCGGGGAGCTGTTTTTT
D: NA; size: NA; V: TRBV4-2; length: 14; J: TRBJ1-2; CDR3: CASSQEGVSSGYTF; DNA: TGTGCCAGCAGCCAAGAAGGGGTTTCTAGTGGCTACACCTTC
D: NA; size: once; V: TRBV3-1/TRBV3-2; length: 15; J: TRBJ2-7; CDR3: CASSRGRGGRYEQYF; DNA: TGTGCCAGCAGCCGGGGGCGCGGGGGAAGATACGAGCAGTACTTC
D: TRBD1; size: NA; V: TRBV9; length: 14; J: TRBJ1-1; CDR3: CASSEDRTSAEAFF; DNA: TGTGCCAGCAGCGAGGACAGGACTTCCGCTGAAGCTTTCTTT
D: TRBD1; size: NA; V: TRBV7-9; length: 14; J: TRBJ1-1; CDR3: CASSTGTGLTEAFF; DNA: TGTGCCAGCAGTACCGGGACAGGGCTCACTGAAGCTTTCTTT
D: NA; size: NA; V: TRBV15; length: 14; J: TRBJ1-4; CDR3: CATGTRIHNEKLFF; DNA: TGTGCCACCGGCACCAGGATCCATAATGAAAAACTGTTTTTT
D: NA; size: NA; V: TRBV11-2; length: 13; J: TRBJ1-1; CDR3: CASSLGANTEAFF; DNA: TGTGCCAGCAGCTTAGGCGCAAACACTGAAGCTTTCTTT
D: NA; size: NA; V: TRBV5-1; length: 13; J: TRBJ2-1; CDR3: CASSPGAYNEQFF; DNA: TGCGCCAGCAGCCCGGGGGCCTACAATGAGCAGTTCTTC
D: TRBD2; size: NA; V: TRBV2; length: 18; J: TRBJ2-1; CDR3: CASYTGTSGTKSYNEQFF; DNA: TGTGCCAGCTACACCGGGACTAGCGGGACAAAATCCTACAATGAGCAGTTCTTC
D: TRBD2; size: NA; V: TRBV14; length: 15; J: TRBJ2-7; CDR3: CASSHYSGGIYEQYF; DNA: TGTGCCAGCAGCCACTATAGCGGGGGGATCTACGAGCAGTACTTC
D: TRBD1; size: once; V: TRBV28; length: 13; J: TRBJ2-5; CDR3: CASRGRGQETQYF; DNA: TGTGCCAGCAGAGGCAGGGGGCAAGAGACCCAGTACTTC
D: TRBD1; size: NA; V: TRBV3-1/TRBV3-2; length: 13; J: TRBJ2-1; CDR3: CASSYRGIDEQFF; DNA: TGTGCCAGCAGTTACAGGGGGATAGATGAGCAGTTCTTC
D: TRBD1; size: NA; V: TRBV6-5; length: 13; J: TRBJ1-1; CDR3: CASSPDRRTEAFF; DNA: TGTGCCAGCAGCCCGGACAGGAGGACTGAAGCTTTCTTT
D: NA; size: NA; V: TRBV11-3; length: 13; J: TRBJ2-7; CDR3: CASSAASQGEQYF; DNA: TGTGCCAGCAGCGCCGCCTCACAGGGAGAGCAGTACTTC
D: TRBD2; size: once; V: TRBV4-1; length: 14; J: TRBJ2-7; CDR3: CASSQEGLASEQYF; DNA: TGCGCCAGCAGTCAAGAAGGACTAGCCTCCGAGCAGTACTTC
D: TRBD2; size: NA; V: TRBV3-1/TRBV3-2; length: 15; J: TRBJ2-7; CDR3: CASSQGLTAGGPQYF; DNA: TGTGCCAGCAGCCAAGGGCTGACGGCGGGAGGGCCCCAGTACTTC
D: TRBD1; size: NA; V: TRBV10-1; length: 14; J: TRBJ2-7; CDR3: CASSENRGQDEQYF; DNA: TGCGCCAGCAGTGAGAACAGGGGACAGGACGAGCAGTACTTC
D: TRBD1; size: NA; V: TRBV10-3; length: 13; J: TRBJ2-5; CDR3: CAIRDRVQETQYF; DNA: TGTGCCATCAGGGACAGGGTCCAAGAGACCCAGTACTTC
D: TRBD1; size: once; V: TRBV10-2; length: 14; J: TRBJ2-7; CDR3: CASSGGTDSYEQYF; DNA: TGCGCCAGCAGTGGTGGGACAGACTCCTACGAGCAGTACTTC
D: NA; size: NA; V: TRBV4-2; length: 14; J: TRBJ1-1; CDR3: CASSPEGVRTEAFF; DNA: TGTGCCAGCAGCCCCGAGGGGGTGAGGACTGAAGCTTTCTTT
D: TRBD1; size: NA; V: TRBV27; length: 14; J: TRBJ2-7; CDR3: CASSSWDRGNEQYF; DNA: TGTGCCAGCAGTTCCTGGGACAGGGGGAACGAGCAGTACTTC
D: NA; size: NA; V: TRBV7-8; length: 14; J: TRBJ2-3; CDR3: CASSLLAPPDTQYF; DNA: TGTGCCAGCAGCCTACTAGCTCCCCCAGATACGCAGTATTTT
D: NA; size: NA; V: TRBV5-1; length: 16; J: TRBJ2-6; CDR3: CASSFGTFSGANVPTF; DNA: TGCGCCAGCAGCTTCGGTACGTTCTCTGGGGCCAACGTCCCGACTTTC
D: NA; size: NA; V: TRBV5-6; length: 11; J: TRBJ2-1; CDR3: CASSFRNEQFF; DNA: TGTGCCAGCAGCTTTAGAAATGAGCAGTTCTTC
D: NA; size: NA; V: TRBV6-5; length: 14; J: TRBJ1-2; CDR3: CASTQAGGLHGYTF; DNA: TGTGCCAGCACCCAGGCCGGGGGGCTGCATGGCTACACCTTC
D: TRBD2; size: NA; V: TRBV4-1; length: 17; J: TRBJ2-7; CDR3: CASSQGLAGVRTYEQYF; DNA: TGCGCCAGCAGCCAGGGACTAGCGGGGGTAAGAACCTACGAGCAGTACTTC
D: TRBD1; size: NA; V: TRBV19; length: 16; J: TRBJ1-5; CDR3: CASSIQRQGSNQPQHF; DNA: TGTGCCAGTAGTATTCAAAGACAGGGGAGCAATCAGCCCCAGCATTTT
D: NA; size: NA; V: TRBV10-3; length: 13; J: TRBJ2-5; CDR3: CAISVGGAETQYF; DNA: TGTGCCATCAGTGTTGGCGGGGCCGAGACCCAGTACTTC
D: TRBD1; size: NA; V: TRBV2; length: 15; J: TRBJ1-2; CDR3: CASRLLTGQEISYTF; DNA: TGTGCCAGCAGACTACTTACGGGACAGGAGATAAGCTACACCTTC
D: TRBD2; size: NA; V: TRBV24-1; length: 15; J: TRBJ2-1; CDR3: CATSDSGLAQNEQFF; DNA: TGTGCCACCAGTGACTCGGGACTAGCGCAAAATGAGCAGTTCTTC
D: TRBD1; size: NA; V: TRBV6-5; length: 15; J: TRBJ2-2; CDR3: CASRRGQANTGELFF; DNA: TGTGCCAGCAGGCGCGGACAGGCGAACACCGGGGAGCTGTTTTTT
D: TRBD2; size: NA; V: TRBV19; length: 14; J: TRBJ2-5; CDR3: CASSGGGLDETQYF; DNA: TGTGCCAGTAGCGGGGGGGGGTTAGATGAGACCCAGTACTTC
D: TRBD1; size: NA; V: TRBV7-9; length: 14; J: TRBJ2-2; CDR3: CASSLSGGTGELFF; DNA: TGTGCCAGCAGCCTATCAGGGGGCACCGGGGAGCTGTTTTTT
D: TRBD1; size: NA; V: TRBV18; length: 13; J: TRBJ2-7; CDR3: CASSPPRTGVQYF; DNA: TGTGCCAGCTCACCACCCCGGACAGGTGTGCAGTACTTC
D: TRBD2; size: once; V: TRBV7-9; length: 16; J: TRBJ2-7; CDR3: CASSQTTSGGPYEQYF; DNA: TGTGCCAGTAGCCAGACCACTAGCGGGGGGCCCTACGAGCAGTACTTC
D: TRBD1; size: NA; V: TRBV6-5; length: 15; J: TRBJ1-3; CDR3: CAARETGVWGNTIYF; DNA: TGTGCCGCCCGAGAGACAGGGGTTTGGGGAAACACCATATATTTT
D: NA; size: NA; V: TRBV12-3/TRBV12-4; length: 12; J: TRBJ1-2; CDR3: CATRGLDYGYTF; DNA: TGTGCCACCCGGGGACTGGACTATGGCTACACCTTC
D: NA; size: NA; V: TRBV11-2; length: 14; J: TRBJ1-1; CDR3: CASSYGGGHPEAFF; DNA: TGTGCCAGCAGCTACGGGGGTGGACATCCTGAAGCTTTCTTT
D: NA; size: NA; V: TRBV14; length: 18; J: TRBJ2-1; CDR3: CASSPPSSMPLSYNEQFF; DNA: TGTGCCAGCAGCCCCCCTAGCTCGATGCCGTTATCCTACAATGAGCAGTTCTTC
D: TRBD2; size: NA; V: TRBV5-1; length: 16; J: TRBJ2-2; CDR3: CASSAGGRGLTGELFF; DNA: TGCGCCAGCAGCGCGGGGGGCAGGGGCCTTACCGGGGAGCTGTTTTTT
D: TRBD2; size: NA; V: TRBV7-2; length: 18; J: TRBJ2-5; CDR3: CASSLEQTSSGSLETQYF; DNA: TGTGCCAGCAGCTTAGAACAGACCTCTAGCGGGAGTCTTGAGACCCAGTACTTC
D: NA; size: NA; V: TRBV11-2; length: 14; J: TRBJ2-7; CDR3: CASNPEGRPYEQYF; DNA: TGTGCCAGCAATCCGGAAGGGAGGCCCTACGAGCAGTACTTC
D: TRBD1; size: NA; V: TRBV10-2; length: 16; J: TRBJ2-7; CDR3: CASSVATGGVSYEQYF; DNA: TGCGCCAGCAGTGTCGCAACAGGGGGCGTTAGCTACGAGCAGTACTTC
D: TRBD1; size: NA; V: TRBV24-1; length: 14; J: TRBJ1-4; CDR3: CATSDRLGTGKLFF; DNA: TGTGCCACCAGTGATCGGTTGGGGACAGGGAAACTGTTTTTT
D: TRBD2; size: NA; V: TRBV5-4; length: 14; J: TRBJ2-5; CDR3: CASSTTLAGETQYF; DNA: TGTGCCAGCAGCACTACGCTAGCGGGAGAGACCCAGTACTTC